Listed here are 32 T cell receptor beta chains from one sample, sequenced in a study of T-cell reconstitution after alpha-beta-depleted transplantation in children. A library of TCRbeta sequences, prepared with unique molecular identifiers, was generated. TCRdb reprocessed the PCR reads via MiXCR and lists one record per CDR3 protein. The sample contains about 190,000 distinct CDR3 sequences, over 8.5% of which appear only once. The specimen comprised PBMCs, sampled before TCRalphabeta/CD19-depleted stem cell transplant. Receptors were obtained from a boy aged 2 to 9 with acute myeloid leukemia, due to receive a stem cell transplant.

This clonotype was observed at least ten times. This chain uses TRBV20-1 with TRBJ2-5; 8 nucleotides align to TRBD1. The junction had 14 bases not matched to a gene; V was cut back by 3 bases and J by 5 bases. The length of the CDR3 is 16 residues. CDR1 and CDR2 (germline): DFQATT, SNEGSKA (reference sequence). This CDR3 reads CSASLSRDRQAETQYF. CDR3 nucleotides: TGCAGTGCTAGTTTAAGTCGGGACAGGCAGGCGGAGACCCAGTACTTC.

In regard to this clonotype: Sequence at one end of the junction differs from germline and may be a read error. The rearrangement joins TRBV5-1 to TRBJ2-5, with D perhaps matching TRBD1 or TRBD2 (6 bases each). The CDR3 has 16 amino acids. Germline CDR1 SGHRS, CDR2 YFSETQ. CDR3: CASGTGTSRYQETQYF. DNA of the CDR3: TGTGCCAGCGGCACAGGGACTTCCAGGTACCAAGAGACCCAGTACTTC. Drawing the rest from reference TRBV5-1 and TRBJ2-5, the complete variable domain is KAGVTQTPRYLIKTRGQQVTLSCSPISGHRSVSWYQQTPGQGLQFLFEYFSETQRNKGNFPGRFSGRQFSNSRSEMNVSTLELGDSALYLCASGTGTSRYQETQYFGPGTRLLVL.

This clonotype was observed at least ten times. The CDR3 DNA follows: TGTGCCAGCAGCCCAAGAGGGGGGGGGTTGGCTTTCTTT. Its translation is CASSPRGGGLAFF. This rearrangement joins TRBV7-6 to TRBJ1-1, with D possibly matching TRBD1 (6 bases). Per germline, CDR1 SGHVS and CDR2 FNYEAQ. This CDR3 is built from 13 residues. V was cut by 5 bases and J by 11 bases, with 18 bases left in between.

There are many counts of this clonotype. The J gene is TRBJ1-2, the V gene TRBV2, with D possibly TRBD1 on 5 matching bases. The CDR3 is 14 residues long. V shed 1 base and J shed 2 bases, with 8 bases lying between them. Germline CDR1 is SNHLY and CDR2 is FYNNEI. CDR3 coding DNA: TGTGCCAGCAGTGAAGTTTGGGGGAACTATGGCTACACCTTC. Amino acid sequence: CASSEVWGNYGYTF. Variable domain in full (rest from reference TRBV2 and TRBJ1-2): EPEVTQTPSHQVTQMGQEVILRCVPISNHLYFYWYRQILGQKVEFLVSFYNNEISEKSEIFDDQFSVERPDGSNFTLKIRSTKLEDSAMYFCASSEVWGNYGYTFGSGTRLTVV.

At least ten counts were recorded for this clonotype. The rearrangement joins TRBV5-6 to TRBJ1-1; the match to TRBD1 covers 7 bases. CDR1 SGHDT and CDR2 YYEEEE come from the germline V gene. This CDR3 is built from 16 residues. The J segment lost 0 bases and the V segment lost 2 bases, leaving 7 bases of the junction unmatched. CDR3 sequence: CASSLGGGSMNTEAFF. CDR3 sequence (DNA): TGTGCCAGCAGCTTAGGAGGGGGCAGCATGAACACTGAAGCTTTCTTT.

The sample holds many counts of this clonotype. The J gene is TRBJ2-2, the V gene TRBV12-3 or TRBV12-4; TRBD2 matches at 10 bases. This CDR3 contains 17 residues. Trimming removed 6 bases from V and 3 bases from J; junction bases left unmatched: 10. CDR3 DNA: TGTGCCAGCAGCCATCAAGCGGGAGGGTCCCACACCGGGGAGCTGTTTTTT. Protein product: CASSHQAGGSHTGELFF.

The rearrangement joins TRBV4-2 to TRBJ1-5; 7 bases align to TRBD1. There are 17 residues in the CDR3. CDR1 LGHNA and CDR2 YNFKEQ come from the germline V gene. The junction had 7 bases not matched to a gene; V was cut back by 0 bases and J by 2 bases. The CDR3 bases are TGTGCCAGCAGCCAAGAATACGGGACAGAAGGCAATCAGCCCCAGCATTTT. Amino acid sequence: CASSQEYGTEGNQPQHF.

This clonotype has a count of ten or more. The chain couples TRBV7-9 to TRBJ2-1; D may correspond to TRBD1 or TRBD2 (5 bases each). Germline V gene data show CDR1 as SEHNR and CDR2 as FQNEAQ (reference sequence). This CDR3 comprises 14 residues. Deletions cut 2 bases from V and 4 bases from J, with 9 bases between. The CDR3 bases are TGTGCCAGCAGCTTACGGGGCGGTTACAATGAGCAGTTCTTC. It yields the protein CASSLRGGYNEQFF.

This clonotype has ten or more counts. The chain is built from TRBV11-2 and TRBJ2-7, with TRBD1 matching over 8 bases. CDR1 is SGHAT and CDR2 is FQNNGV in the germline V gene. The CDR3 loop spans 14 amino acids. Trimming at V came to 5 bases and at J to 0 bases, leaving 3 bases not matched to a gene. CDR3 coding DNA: TGTGCCAGCAGCCGCGGGACAGGCTCCTACGAGCAGTACTTC. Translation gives CASSRGTGSYEQYF. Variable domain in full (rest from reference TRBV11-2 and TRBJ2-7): EAGVAQSPRYKIIEKRQSVAFWCNPISGHATLYWYQQILGQGPKLLIQFQNNGVVDDSQLPKDRFSAERLKGVDSTLKIQPAKLEDSAVYLCASSRGTGSYEQYFGPGTRLTVT.

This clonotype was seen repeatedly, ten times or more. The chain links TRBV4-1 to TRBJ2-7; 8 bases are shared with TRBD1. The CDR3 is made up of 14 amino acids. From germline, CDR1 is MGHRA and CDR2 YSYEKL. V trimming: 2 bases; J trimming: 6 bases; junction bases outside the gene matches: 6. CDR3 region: CASSQTPGQAEQYF. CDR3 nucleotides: TGCGCCAGCAGCCAAACCCCGGGACAGGCCGAGCAGTACTTC.

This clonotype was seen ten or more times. CDR3 DNA: TGTGCCAGCAGCTTGGGGAGCCGGGTCACTGAAGCTTTCTTT. Amino acid sequence: CASSLGSRVTEAFF. The rearrangement links TRBV7-8 to TRBJ1-1; D unclear. Trimming cost V 3 bases and J 4 bases, with 12 bases left between them. Looked up from germline, CDR1 is SGHVS and CDR2 is FQNEAQ. The CDR3 totals 14 residues. The full variable domain, with the rest looked up from reference TRBV7-8 and TRBJ1-1, is GAGVSQSPRYKVAKRGQDVALRCDPISGHVSLFWYQQALGQGPEFLTYFQNEAQLDKSGLPSDRFFAERPEGSVSTLKIQRTQQEDSAVYLCASSLGSRVTEAFFGQGTRLTVV.

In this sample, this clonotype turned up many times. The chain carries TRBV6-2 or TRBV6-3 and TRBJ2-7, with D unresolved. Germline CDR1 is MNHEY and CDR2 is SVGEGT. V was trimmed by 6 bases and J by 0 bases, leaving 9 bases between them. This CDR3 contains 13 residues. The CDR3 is CASSQHISYEQYF. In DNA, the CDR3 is TGTGCCAGCAGCCAACACATCTCCTACGAGCAGTACTTC.

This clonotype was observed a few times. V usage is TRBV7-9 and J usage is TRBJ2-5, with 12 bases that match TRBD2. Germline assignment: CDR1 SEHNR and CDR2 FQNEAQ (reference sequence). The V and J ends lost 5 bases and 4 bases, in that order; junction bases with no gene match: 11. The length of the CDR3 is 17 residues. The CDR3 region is CASSHPLGLAGRETQYF. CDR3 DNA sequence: TGTGCCAGCAGCCATCCTCTGGGACTAGCGGGCAGAGAGACCCAGTACTTC. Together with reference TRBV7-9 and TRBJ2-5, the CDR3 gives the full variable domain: DTGVSQNPRHKITKRGQNVTFRCDPISEHNRLYWYRQTLGQGPEFLTYFQNEAQLEKSRLLSDRFSAERPKGSFSTLEIQRTEQGDSAMYLCASSHPLGLAGRETQYFGPGTRLLVL.

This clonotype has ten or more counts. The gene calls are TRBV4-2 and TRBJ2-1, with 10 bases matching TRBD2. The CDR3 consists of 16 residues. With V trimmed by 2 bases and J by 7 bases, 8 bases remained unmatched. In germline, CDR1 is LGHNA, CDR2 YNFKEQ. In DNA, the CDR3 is TGTGCCAGCAGCCAACTGAGCGGGAGGGCCGTGAATGAGCAGTTCTTC. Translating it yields CASSQLSGRAVNEQFF.

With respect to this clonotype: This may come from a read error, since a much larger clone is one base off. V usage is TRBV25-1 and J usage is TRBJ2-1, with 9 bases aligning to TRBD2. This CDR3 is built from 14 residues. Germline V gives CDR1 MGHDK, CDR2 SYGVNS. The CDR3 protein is CSSSRLAAHNEQFF. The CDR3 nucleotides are TGTTCCAGCAGTAGACTAGCGGCCCACAATGAGCAGTTCTTC.

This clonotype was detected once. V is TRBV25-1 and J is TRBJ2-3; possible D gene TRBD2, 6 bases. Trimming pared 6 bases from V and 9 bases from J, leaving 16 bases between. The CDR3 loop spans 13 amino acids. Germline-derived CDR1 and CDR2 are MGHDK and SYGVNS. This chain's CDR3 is CASSTGTHATQYF. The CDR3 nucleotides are TGTGCCAGCAGCACCGGGACTCACGCCACGCAGTATTTT.

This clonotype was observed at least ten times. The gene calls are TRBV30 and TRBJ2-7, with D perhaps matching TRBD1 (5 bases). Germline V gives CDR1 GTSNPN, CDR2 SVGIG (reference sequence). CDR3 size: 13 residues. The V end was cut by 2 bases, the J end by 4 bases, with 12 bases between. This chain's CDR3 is CAWSFRQRYEQYF. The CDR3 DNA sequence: TGTGCCTGGAGTTTCAGACAGCGTTACGAGCAGTACTTC.

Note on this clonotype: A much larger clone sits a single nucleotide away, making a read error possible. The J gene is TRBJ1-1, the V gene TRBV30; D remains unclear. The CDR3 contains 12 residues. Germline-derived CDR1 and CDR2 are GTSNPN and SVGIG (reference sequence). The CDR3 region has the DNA TGTGTCTGCGGTTCACGGAACACTGAAGCTTTCTTT. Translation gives CVCGSRNTEAFF. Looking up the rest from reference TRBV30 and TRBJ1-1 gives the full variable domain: SQTIHQWPATLVQPVGSPLSLECTVEGTSNPNLYWYRQAAGRGLQLLFYSVGIGQISSEVPQNLSASRPQDRQFILSSKKLLLSDSGFYLCVCGSRNTEAFFGQGTRLTVV.

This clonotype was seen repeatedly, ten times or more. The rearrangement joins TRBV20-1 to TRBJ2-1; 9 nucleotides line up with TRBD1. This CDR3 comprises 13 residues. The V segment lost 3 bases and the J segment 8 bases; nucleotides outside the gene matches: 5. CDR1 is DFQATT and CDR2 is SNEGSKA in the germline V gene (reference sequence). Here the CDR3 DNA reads TGCAGTGCTAGCGACAGGGGGGGCGATGAGCAGTTCTTC. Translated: CSASDRGGDEQFF.

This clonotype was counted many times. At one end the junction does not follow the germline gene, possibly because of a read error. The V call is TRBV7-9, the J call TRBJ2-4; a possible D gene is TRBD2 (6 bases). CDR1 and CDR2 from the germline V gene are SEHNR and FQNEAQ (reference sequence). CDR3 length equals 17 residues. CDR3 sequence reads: CVSSLVIADLAKNIQYF. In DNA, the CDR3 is TGTGTCAGCAGCTTAGTAATAGCGGACTTAGCCAAAAACATTCAGTACTTC.

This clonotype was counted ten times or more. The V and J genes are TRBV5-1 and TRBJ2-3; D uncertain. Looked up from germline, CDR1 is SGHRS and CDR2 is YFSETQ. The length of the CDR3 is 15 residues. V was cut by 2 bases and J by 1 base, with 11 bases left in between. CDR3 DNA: TGCGCCAGCAGCTTTTGGCGGCGAGGCACAGATACGCAGTATTTT. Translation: CASSFWRRGTDTQYF.

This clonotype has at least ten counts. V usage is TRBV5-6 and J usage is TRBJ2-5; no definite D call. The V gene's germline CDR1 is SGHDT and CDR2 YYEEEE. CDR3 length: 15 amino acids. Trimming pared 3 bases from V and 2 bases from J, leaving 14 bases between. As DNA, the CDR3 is TGTGCCAGCAGCTCTCGTTTGGGCTATCAAGAGACCCAGTACTTC. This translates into CASSSRLGYQETQYF.

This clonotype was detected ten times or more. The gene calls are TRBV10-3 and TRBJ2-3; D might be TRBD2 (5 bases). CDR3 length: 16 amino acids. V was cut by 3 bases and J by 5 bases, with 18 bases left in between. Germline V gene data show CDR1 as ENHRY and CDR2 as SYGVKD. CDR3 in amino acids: CAISDDTVGAVDTQYF. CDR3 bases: TGTGCCATCAGTGATGATACCGTGGGAGCGGTAGATACGCAGTATTTT.

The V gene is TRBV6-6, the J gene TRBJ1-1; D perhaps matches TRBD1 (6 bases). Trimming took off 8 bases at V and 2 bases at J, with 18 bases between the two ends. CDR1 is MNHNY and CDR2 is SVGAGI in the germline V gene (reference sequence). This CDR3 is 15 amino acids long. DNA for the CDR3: TGTGCCAGCCCGGGGGCCACAGGGCTTAACACTGAAGCTTTCTTT. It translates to CASPGATGLNTEAFF.

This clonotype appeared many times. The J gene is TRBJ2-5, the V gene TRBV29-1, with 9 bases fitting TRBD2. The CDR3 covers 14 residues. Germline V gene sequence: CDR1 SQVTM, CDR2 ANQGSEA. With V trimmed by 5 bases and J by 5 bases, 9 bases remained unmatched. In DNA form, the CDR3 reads TGCAGCGTTCCTTGGGTAGCGGGAGTGGAGACCCAGTACTTC. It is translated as CSVPWVAGVETQYF.

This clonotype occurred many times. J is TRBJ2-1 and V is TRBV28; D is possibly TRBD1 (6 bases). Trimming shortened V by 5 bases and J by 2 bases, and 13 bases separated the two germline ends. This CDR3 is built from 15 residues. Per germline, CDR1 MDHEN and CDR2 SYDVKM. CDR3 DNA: TGTGCCAGCAGTCCACAGGGAACCCCCTACAATGAGCAGTTCTTC. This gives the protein CASSPQGTPYNEQFF.

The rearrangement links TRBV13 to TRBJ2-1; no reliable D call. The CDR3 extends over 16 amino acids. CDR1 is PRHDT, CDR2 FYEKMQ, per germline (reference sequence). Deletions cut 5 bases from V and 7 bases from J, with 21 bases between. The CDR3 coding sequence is TGTGCCAGCAGCCTCTTTTGGTCCCGGGTAGGTAATGAGCAGTTCTTC. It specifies CASSLFWSRVGNEQFF.

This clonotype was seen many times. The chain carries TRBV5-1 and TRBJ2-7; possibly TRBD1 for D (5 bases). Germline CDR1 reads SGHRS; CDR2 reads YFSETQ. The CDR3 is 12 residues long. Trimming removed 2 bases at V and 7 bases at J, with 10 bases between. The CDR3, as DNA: TGCGCCAGCAGCTTACAGGATCGAGAGCAGTACTTC. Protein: CASSLQDREQYF.

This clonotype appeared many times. CDR3 sequence (DNA): TGTGCCAGCAGCGTACAGGCAGGCAATAATTCACCCCTCCACTTT. Translated, it gives CASSVQAGNNSPLHF. This chain uses TRBV9 with TRBJ1-6, with D unresolved. CDR3 length: 15 residues. The germline V gene encodes CDR1 SGDLS and CDR2 YYNGEE. Trimming took off 1 base at V and 5 bases at J, with 10 bases between the two ends.

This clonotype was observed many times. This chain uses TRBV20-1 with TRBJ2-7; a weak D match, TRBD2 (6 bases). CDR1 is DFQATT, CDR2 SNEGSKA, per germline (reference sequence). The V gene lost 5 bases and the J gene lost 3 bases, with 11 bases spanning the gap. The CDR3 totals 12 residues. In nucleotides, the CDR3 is TGCAGTGCTCCCCGACTAGTCTACGAGCAGTACTTC. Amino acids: CSAPRLVYEQYF.

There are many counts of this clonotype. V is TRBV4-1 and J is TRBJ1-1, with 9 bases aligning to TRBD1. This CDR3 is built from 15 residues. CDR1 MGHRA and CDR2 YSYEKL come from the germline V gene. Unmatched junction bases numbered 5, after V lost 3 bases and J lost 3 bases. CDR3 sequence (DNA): TGCGCCAGCAGCCACCGACAGGGGGGAGACACTGAAGCTTTCTTT. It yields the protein CASSHRQGGDTEAFF.

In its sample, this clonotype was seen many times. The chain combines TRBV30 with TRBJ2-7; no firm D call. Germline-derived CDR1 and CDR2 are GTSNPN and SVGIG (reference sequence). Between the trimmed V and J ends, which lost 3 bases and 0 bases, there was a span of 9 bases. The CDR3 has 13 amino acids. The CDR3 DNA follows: TGTGCCTGGAGCCCCTCGGACTCCTACGAGCAGTACTTC. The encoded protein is CAWSPSDSYEQYF.